These 23 T cell receptor beta chains share one sample of origin, sequenced in a study of blood T cell repertoires in COVID-19. Produced via immunoSEQ multiplex PCR; TCRdb's table is partial and in-frame only. This table holds about 120,000 clones, approximately 90% found once. The sequencing sample was made of peripheral blood. The receptors were sampled from a woman aged 50 to 60 with acute or convalescent COVID-19.

DNA of the CDR3: TGTGCCAGCAGTTTAACAGCCCGGGACAGGGGACCCTACGAGCAGTACTTC. As protein: CASSLTARDRGPYEQYF. This chain links TRBV27 with TRBJ2-7, with 10 bases that match TRBD1. In germline, CDR1 is MNHEY, CDR2 SMNVEV (reference sequence). The CDR3 is 17 amino acids. V shed 2 bases and J 2 bases; nucleotides not matched to a gene: 9.

V and J are TRBV4-2 and TRBJ2-1; 12 bases are shared with TRBD2. This CDR3 is built from 14 residues. With 5 bases clipped from V and 9 bases from J, the junction kept 5 bases outside the gene matches. The germline V gene encodes CDR1 LGHNA and CDR2 YNFKEQ. CDR3 in amino acids: CASSKGLAGREQFF. The CDR3 DNA reads as TGTGCCAGCAGCAAAGGACTAGCGGGGCGTGAGCAGTTCTTC.

A single count supports this clone. V and J are TRBV18 and TRBJ2-7; TRBD1 agrees at 8 bases. The CDR3 spans 15 residues. V gave up 4 bases and J gave up 2 bases; unmatched junction bases: 7. The germline CDR1 and CDR2 sequences are KGHSH and LQKENI. CDR3 amino acids: CASSLIGQGTYEQYF. The CDR3, as DNA: TGTGCCAGCTCACTTATCGGACAGGGAACCTACGAGCAGTACTTC.

The chain links TRBV5-6 to TRBJ2-7; TRBD1 might be the D (6 bases). V shed 2 bases and J shed 4 bases, with 16 bases lying between them. Per the germline V gene, CDR1 is SGHDT and CDR2 is YYEEEE. CDR3 size: 15 residues. The CDR3, as DNA: TGTGCCAGCAGCTTAATTCGCGACAGGAGGTACGAGCAGTACTTC. This encodes CASSLIRDRRYEQYF.

This clone appeared a few times. The rearrangement joins TRBV10-2 to TRBJ1-2; D may be TRBD1 (6 bases). The CDR3 totals 11 residues. V dropped 5 bases and J dropped 6 bases, with 7 bases sitting between them. The germline gives CDR1 WSHSY, CDR2 SAAADI. The CDR3 DNA is TGCGCCAGCAGTCCAGGGGATGGCTACACCTTC. Protein: CASSPGDGYTF.

The gene calls are TRBV9 and TRBJ1-2; 8 bases are shared with TRBD1. V shed 4 bases, J shed 0 bases, and the junction held 2 bases outside the gene matches. Germline assignment: CDR1 SGDLS and CDR2 YYNGEE. CDR3 length: 14 residues. CDR3 sequence: CASSTGQANYGYTF. The CDR3 DNA follows: TGTGCCAGCAGCACGGGACAGGCTAACTATGGCTACACCTTC.

This chain links TRBV19 with TRBJ2-7, with D perhaps matching TRBD1 (7 bases). Germline assignment: CDR1 LNHDA and CDR2 SQIVND (reference sequence). The germline V and J ends were trimmed by 3 bases and 0 bases, with 12 bases remaining between them. The CDR3 consists of 15 residues. CDR3 sequence: CASSIAGQSSYEQYF. The CDR3 DNA follows: TGTGCCAGTAGTATCGCGGGACAGAGCTCCTACGAGCAGTACTTC.

The V gene is TRBV18, the J gene TRBJ1-1; 7 bases line up with TRBD1. The ends lost 3 bases at V and 6 bases at J; junction bases unmatched: 10. CDR3 size: 15 residues. Germline lookup yields CDR1 KGHSH and CDR2 LQKENI. The CDR3 sequence: CASSPPTGSLSEAFF. DNA for the CDR3: TGTGCCAGCTCACCCCCGACAGGGTCCCTCTCTGAAGCTTTCTTT. Based on the CDR3 plus reference TRBV18 and TRBJ1-1, the full variable domain is NAGVMQNPRHLVRRRGQEARLRCSPMKGHSHVYWYRQLPEEGLKFMVYLQKENIIDESGMPKERFSAEFPKEGPSILRIQQVVRGDSAAYFCASSPPTGSLSEAFFGQGTRLTVV.

The chain uses TRBV6-5 and TRBJ2-3; 10 nucleotides align to TRBD1. The CDR3 covers 15 residues. After removal of 6 bases from V and 2 bases from J, the junction contained 5 bases not matched to a gene. Germline V gene sequence: CDR1 MNHEY, CDR2 SVGAGI. The CDR3 here is CASSPGQGITDTQYF. Written as DNA, the CDR3 is TGTGCCAGCAGCCCGGGACAGGGGATCACAGATACGCAGTATTTT.

This clone was detected only a few times. This chain joins TRBV7-9 and TRBJ2-7; D gene uncertain. Germline V gene lookup returns CDR1 SEHNR and CDR2 FQNEAQ (reference sequence). V shed 5 bases and J shed 0 bases, with 2 bases lying between them. The CDR3 runs 11 residues. CDR3 DNA: TGTGCCAGCAGCCTCTCCTACGAGCAGTACTTC. Protein: CASSLSYEQYF.

The gene calls are TRBV5-4 and TRBJ1-1, with D uncertain. Germline values: CDR1 SGHNT, CDR2 YYREEE (reference sequence). The length of the CDR3 is 15 residues. V lost 0 bases to trimming and J lost 5 bases, with 14 bases between them. The CDR3 loop is CASSLGGSVWTEAFF. CDR3 nucleotide sequence: TGTGCCAGCAGCTTGGGCGGTTCTGTCTGGACTGAAGCTTTCTTT. Full variable domain (missing parts from reference TRBV5-4 and TRBJ1-1): ETGVTQSPTHLIKTRGQQVTLRCSSQSGHNTVSWYQQALGQGPQFIFQYYREEENGRGNFPPRFSGLQFPNYSSELNVNALELDDSALYLCASSLGGSVWTEAFFGQGTRLTVV.

This clone was counted once. V gene TRBV2 combines with J gene TRBJ1-2; tentative D call: TRBD1 (6 bases). The germline V gene encodes CDR1 SNHLY and CDR2 FYNNEI. V lost 4 bases and J lost 7, with 16 bases in between. The CDR3 length is 14 residues. The CDR3 sequence is CASSVVVRGTGYTF. CDR3 in DNA: TGTGCCAGCAGTGTGGTGGTGAGGGGGACTGGCTACACCTTC.

Here the CDR3 DNA reads TGTGCCACCTCGCGGGAGGTGAACACTGAAGCTTTCTTT. Protein: CATSREVNTEAFF. V gene TRBV10-3 combines with J gene TRBJ1-1; unclear D gene. The CDR3 loop spans 13 amino acids. CDR1 ENHRY and CDR2 SYGVKD come from the germline V gene. V was cut by 10 bases and J by 0 bases, with 12 bases left in between.

This clone was observed a single time. The V gene is TRBV14, the J gene TRBJ2-5, with 8 bases fitting TRBD2. The ends lost 0 bases at V and 1 base at J; junction bases unmatched: 7. CDR1 is SGHDN, CDR2 FVKESK, per germline. This CDR3 is built from 17 residues. The CDR3, as DNA: TGTGCCAGCAGCCAAGAGGCCCTAGCGGGTTTCCAAGAGACCCAGTACTTC. Residues: CASSQEALAGFQETQYF.

V gene TRBV11-3 combines with J gene TRBJ1-5, with no clear D. Deletions cut 1 base from V and 0 bases from J, with 4 bases between. The length of the CDR3 is 14 residues. CDR1 SGHNT and CDR2 YENEEA come from the germline V gene. In DNA form, the CDR3 reads TGTGCCAGCAGCTTAGCAGGTAGCAATCAGCCCCAGCATTTT. It codes for CASSLAGSNQPQHF.

This clone is a singleton in its sample. CDR3 protein: CASSLGTSGTREQFF. The DNA of the CDR3 is TGTGCCAGCAGTCTTGGGACTAGCGGGACCCGCGAGCAGTTCTTC. J is TRBJ2-1 and V is TRBV27; TRBD2 agrees at 13 bases. With V trimmed by 5 bases and J by 10 bases, 8 bases remained unmatched. Germline-derived CDR1 and CDR2 are MNHEY and SMNVEV (reference sequence). This CDR3 contains 15 residues.

The rearrangement uses TRBV6-6 and TRBJ2-1; a weak D match, TRBD1 (6 bases). Per the germline V gene, CDR1 is MNHNY and CDR2 is SVGAGI (reference sequence). The CDR3 runs 16 residues. V was cut by 7 bases and J by 1 base, with 17 bases left in between. The CDR3 region has the DNA TGTGCCAGCAAATCAGCGGTGACAGGATCCTACAATGAGCAGTTCTTC. Encoded protein: CASKSAVTGSYNEQFF.

The J gene is TRBJ2-7, the V gene TRBV6-2 or TRBV6-3, with TRBD2 as a possible D gene (6 bases). Germline CDR1 is MNHEY and CDR2 is SVGEGT. The CDR3 is 14 amino acids. Between the trimmed V and J ends, which lost 6 bases and 4 bases, there was a span of 16 bases. DNA for the CDR3: TGTGCCAGCAGCCCGCCCCGGAGGGGATACGAGCAGTACTTC. Its protein is CASSPPRRGYEQYF.

The chain employs TRBV4-3 and TRBJ1-3, with D maybe TRBD1 (6 bases). Germline CDR1 LGHNA, CDR2 YSLEER. CDR3 length: 17 amino acids. V lost 1 base to trimming and J lost 3 bases, with 16 bases between them. The CDR3 coding sequence is TGCGCCAGCAGCCAAGTTCTAGGCAGGGGAGTTGGAAACACCATATATTTT. It translates to CASSQVLGRGVGNTIYF.

The genes are TRBV4-3 and TRBJ2-7; 9 bases are shared with TRBD1. CDR3 length: 13 amino acids. V shed 4 bases, J shed 6 bases, and the junction held 4 bases outside the gene matches. Looked up from germline, CDR1 is LGHNA and CDR2 is YSLEER. Written as DNA, the CDR3 is TGCGCCAGCAGCCGCGACAGGGGGGGCGAGCAGTACTTC. Translation: CASSRDRGGEQYF.

V gene TRBV4-3 combines with J gene TRBJ1-2; TRBD1 agrees at 7 bases. The CDR3 has 16 amino acids. Germline trimming cut 1 base from V and 3 bases from J; bases unmatched to any gene: 8. Germline CDR1 reads LGHNA; CDR2 reads YSLEER. The CDR3 DNA follows: TGCGCCAGCAGCCAAGCGGCAGGGGGACCAGACTATGGCTACACCTTC. Translating gives CASSQAAGGPDYGYTF.

This sequence joins TRBV27 and TRBJ2-1; 10 bases align to TRBD2. CDR3 size: 17 residues. The V gene end was trimmed by 3 bases and the J gene end by 2 bases; junction bases not matched to a gene: 7. Germline CDR1 is MNHEY and CDR2 is SMNVEV (reference sequence). CDR3 loop: CASSFLSGRSPYNEQFF. As DNA, the CDR3 is TGTGCCAGCAGTTTCCTTAGCGGGAGGTCCCCCTACAATGAGCAGTTCTTC.

The rearrangement joins TRBV29-1 to TRBJ1-1; 9 positions match TRBD1. CDR1 is SQVTM, CDR2 ANQGSEA, per germline. The V gene end was trimmed by 2 bases and the J gene end by 5 bases; junction bases not matched to a gene: 9. The CDR3 length is 15 residues. The CDR3 reads CSVERDRVSKTEAFF. DNA of the CDR3: TGCAGCGTTGAACGGGACAGGGTTTCGAAAACTGAAGCTTTCTTT. Based on the CDR3 plus reference TRBV29-1 and TRBJ1-1, the full variable domain is SAVISQKPSRDICQRGTSLTIQCQVDSQVTMMFWYRQQPGQSLTLIATANQGSEATYESGFVIDKFPISRPNLTFSTLTVSNMSPEDSSIYLCSVERDRVSKTEAFFGQGTRLTVV.